This TCR beta chain is from a study of blood T cell repertoires in COVID-19. Study overall: The United States, Italy and Spain were the sources of the acute and convalescent COVID-19 samples.

Libraries were prepared by immunoSEQ multiplex PCR; TCRdb keeps only in-frame clonotypes and omits some of them. The sample shows 95,000 to 150,000 clones, approximately 85% of them seen only once. The sequence derives from a man of 80 years or more with active or convalescent COVID-19. The specimen sequenced was peripheral blood.

The CDR3 region is CASSSRTSGNTGELFF. DNA of the CDR3: TGTGCCAGCAGCTCTCGGACTAGCGGGAACACCGGGGAGCTGTTTTTT. The rearrangement uses TRBV7-9 and TRBJ2-2; 10 bases agree with TRBD2. Unmatched junction bases numbered 3, after V lost 4 bases and J lost 1 base. The CDR3 runs to 16 residues. The V gene's germline CDR1 is SEHNR and CDR2 FQNEAQ (reference sequence).